A single sample is the source of the 23 T cell receptor beta chains below, sequenced in a study of cytomegalovirus exposure and HLA in healthy donors. Primers for the PCR totalled 60 Vbeta and 13 Jbeta. The data were produced by immunoSEQ multiplex PCR, yet TCRdb's version contains in-frame clones alone and is incomplete. The data hold 160,000 or so clones, with about 77% observed a single time. Input material: PBMCs. The origin of the receptors is a woman between 50 and 59 years old in good health and CMV-seronegative.

Judged by abundance, this clone is medium-sized. The chain combines TRBV4-1 with TRBJ2-7, with 9 bases that match TRBD1. The CDR3 consists of 15 residues. V lost 5 bases and J lost 6; bases outside the gene matches: 11. Germline V gene lookup returns CDR1 MGHRA and CDR2 YSYEKL. CDR3 sequence (DNA): TGCGCCAGCAGCTTCCAGGGACAGGGTTTACTCGAGCAGTACTTC. Its protein is CASSFQGQGLLEQYF.

Only a few counts were recorded for this clone. V gene TRBV10-1 combines with J gene TRBJ2-7; 7 bases fit TRBD1. The J segment lost 7 bases and the V segment lost 5 bases, leaving 11 bases of the junction unmatched. CDR3 length equals 14 residues. The germline gives CDR1 WNHNN, CDR2 SYGVQD (reference sequence). The CDR3 loop is CASSRQGSTREQYF. The DNA of the CDR3 is TGCGCCAGCAGTAGACAGGGTTCAACGCGAGAGCAGTACTTC.

This sequence joins TRBV7-2 and TRBJ2-5; TRBD2 is a possible D gene (6 bases). Trimming took 0 bases from V and 2 from J, leaving 7 bases between them. The CDR3 covers 14 residues. The germline V gene encodes CDR1 SGHTA and CDR2 FQGNSA. In nucleotides, the CDR3 is TGTGCCAGCAGCTTAGCGACTAGGCAAGAGACCCAGTACTTC. As protein: CASSLATRQETQYF. The full variable domain, its missing parts supplied by reference TRBV7-2 and TRBJ2-5, is GAGVSQSPSNKVTEKGKDVELRCDPISGHTALYWYRQSLGQGLEFLIYFQGNSAPDKSGLPSDRFSAERTGGSVSTLTIQRTQQEDSAVYLCASSLATRQETQYFGPGTRLLVL.

The rearrangement uses TRBV15 and TRBJ2-2; possibly TRBD1 for D (5 bases). V lost 8 bases and J lost 0, with 13 bases in between. The germline gives CDR1 LNHNV, CDR2 YYDKDF (reference sequence). CDR3 length: 15 residues. The CDR3 nucleotides read TGTGCCACCCGACAGTCCCCACCGAACACCGGGGAGCTGTTTTTT. Protein: CATRQSPPNTGELFF.

The table lists this clone with a few counts. The chain has TRBV14 and TRBJ2-3, with 15 bases aligning to TRBD2. This CDR3 has 18 amino acids. Germline trimming cut 0 bases from V and 2 bases from J; bases unmatched to any gene: 3. The germline gives CDR1 SGHDN, CDR2 FVKESK. The CDR3 loop reads CASSQDGTSGGNTDTQYF. CDR3 in DNA: TGTGCCAGCAGCCAAGACGGGACTAGCGGGGGGAACACAGATACGCAGTATTTT.

This clone has just one count. The rearrangement links TRBV5-5 to TRBJ1-1, with 9 positions matching TRBD1. Germline V gene lookup returns CDR1 SGHKS and CDR2 YYEKEE (reference sequence). The J segment lost 11 bases and the V segment lost 3 bases, leaving 11 bases of the junction unmatched. The CDR3 is made up of 14 amino acids. The CDR3 nucleotides read TGTGCCAGCAGCTGGTCCCCGGGACAGGGCGACGCTTTCTTT. Residues: CASSWSPGQGDAFF.

This chain uses TRBV28 with TRBJ2-1; 9 bases are a match to TRBD2. The CDR3 totals 13 residues. The germline gives CDR1 MDHEN, CDR2 SYDVKM. V was pared by 3 bases and J by 12 bases, with 6 bases of the junction left unmatched. The CDR3 bases are TGTGCCAGCAGTTTGACTAGCGGAATGGTGCAGTTCTTC. It specifies CASSLTSGMVQFF.

The J gene is TRBJ2-6, the V gene TRBV28, with 8 bases lining up with TRBD1. Germline CDR1 reads MDHEN; CDR2 reads SYDVKM. The CDR3 covers 17 residues. Trimming at V came to 6 bases and at J to 0 bases, leaving 7 bases not matched to a gene. DNA of the CDR3: TGTGCCAGCAGAGGACAGGGCGCTACCTCTGGGGCCAACGTCCTGACTTTC. Residues: CASRGQGATSGANVLTF. The variable domain in full, completed from reference TRBV28 and TRBJ2-6, reads DVKVTQSSRYLVKRTGEKVFLECVQDMDHENMFWYRQDPGLGLRLIYFSYDVKMKEKGDIPEGYSVSREKKERFSLILESASTNQTSMYLCASRGQGATSGANVLTFGAGSRLTVL.

The gene calls are TRBV28 and TRBJ2-7, with D possibly TRBD1 on 6 matching bases. V shed 4 bases and J shed 0 bases, with 10 bases lying between them. The CDR3 length is 14 residues. Germline V gene data show CDR1 as MDHEN and CDR2 as SYDVKM. DNA of the CDR3: TGTGCCAGCAGTTGGGGGCTGGGCTCCTACGAGCAGTACTTC. Translation gives CASSWGLGSYEQYF.

J is TRBJ1-4 and V is TRBV28; 8 bases match TRBD1. Germline values: CDR1 MDHEN, CDR2 SYDVKM. This CDR3 is 16 amino acids long. Trimming took 6 bases from V and 8 from J; bases not matched to a gene: 14. The CDR3 region is CASRPTLTGAREKLFF. The CDR3, as DNA: TGTGCCAGCAGACCAACTTTGACAGGGGCCCGGGAAAAACTGTTTTTT.

The chain links TRBV4-1 to TRBJ2-5; TRBD1 agrees at 8 bases. The closer fit of TRBJ2-7 to the DNA end suggests the J call may be wrong. Germline assignment: CDR1 MGHRA and CDR2 YSYEKL. The length of the CDR3 is 15 residues. DNA for the CDR3: TGCGCCAGCAGCCCGGGACAGGTGAGCTCCTACGAGCAGTACTTC. It translates to CASSPGQVSSYEQYF.

There are a few counts of this clone. This chain joins TRBV6-4 and TRBJ2-1; 9 bases fit TRBD1. Germline trimming cut 4 bases from V and 6 bases from J; bases unmatched to any gene: 7. CDR1 MRHNA and CDR2 SNTAGT come from the germline V gene. CDR3 length equals 15 residues. CDR3 amino acids: CASSGEPGQGNEQFF. CDR3 DNA sequence: TGTGCCAGCAGTGGTGAGCCGGGACAGGGCAATGAGCAGTTCTTC.

V gene TRBV5-1 combines with J gene TRBJ2-7; D remains unclear. Germline CDR1 reads SGHRS; CDR2 reads YFSETQ. CDR3 length equals 13 residues. Trimming stripped 4 bases from V and 3 bases from J, with 11 bases between. The CDR3 protein is CASSDTADYEQYF. Written as DNA, the CDR3 is TGCGCCAGCAGCGACACGGCAGACTACGAGCAGTACTTC.

The chain links TRBV2 to TRBJ2-3, with a weak D call TRBD2 (6 bases). The V end was cut by 6 bases, the J end by 3 bases, with 19 bases between. CDR3 size: 16 residues. CDR1 is SNHLY, CDR2 FYNNEI, per germline. In DNA, the CDR3 is TGTGCCAGCAGCCCGATGGGCACGACTAGTACAGATACGCAGTATTTT. It yields the protein CASSPMGTTSTDTQYF. The entire variable domain, with the rest obtained from reference TRBV2 and TRBJ2-3, is as follows: EPEVTQTPSHQVTQMGQEVILRCVPISNHLYFYWYRQILGQKVEFLVSFYNNEISEKSEIFDDQFSVERPDGSNFTLKIRSTKLEDSAMYFCASSPMGTTSTDTQYFGPGTRLTVL.

The chain employs TRBV5-6 and TRBJ1-5; D perhaps matches TRBD1 (5 bases). CDR3 length equals 15 residues. Trimming removed 1 base from V and 1 base from J, with 9 bases in between. CDR1 SGHDT and CDR2 YYEEEE come from the germline V gene. The CDR3 loop reads CASSLRQPSNQPQHF. The CDR3 nucleotides read TGTGCCAGCAGCTTGCGACAGCCAAGCAATCAGCCCCAGCATTTT.

The chain has TRBV6-6 and TRBJ2-3; 11 bases map to TRBD2. Germline-derived CDR1 and CDR2 are MNHNY and SVGAGI (reference sequence). This CDR3 is 14 amino acids long. V dropped 4 bases and J dropped 7; count of bases not matched to a gene: 4. CDR3 in DNA: TGTGCCAGCAGTTTGACTAGCGGGACCAATACGCAGTATTTT. Translating it yields CASSLTSGTNTQYF.

The rearrangement links TRBV7-6 to TRBJ2-3, with a weak D call TRBD1 (6 bases). Germline lookup yields CDR1 SGHVS and CDR2 FNYEAQ. CDR3 size: 15 residues. Trimming left V 5 bases short and J 1 base short, with 13 bases between. DNA for the CDR3: TGTGCCAGCAGCCCAGGGGACGGGGGCACAGATACGCAGTATTTT. Its protein product is CASSPGDGGTDTQYF.

The rearrangement links TRBV5-1 to TRBJ1-1; TRBD1 might be the D (6 bases). The CDR3 is 14 amino acids. Trimming took 1 base from V and 1 from J, leaving 8 bases between them. Germline V gene sequence: CDR1 SGHRS, CDR2 YFSETQ. This CDR3 reads CASSLTGQNTEAFF. CDR3 nucleotides: TGCGCCAGCAGCTTGACAGGGCAGAACACTGAAGCTTTCTTT.

The rearrangement joins TRBV15 to TRBJ2-7; TRBD2 aligns across 14 bases. V lost 3 bases to trimming and J lost 4 bases; unmatched junction nucleotides: 2. Germline-derived CDR1 and CDR2 are LNHNV and YYDKDF (reference sequence). This CDR3 contains 15 residues. The CDR3 loop is CATSRGTSGGYEQYF. CDR3 bases: TGTGCCACCAGCAGGGGGACTAGCGGGGGATACGAGCAGTACTTC.

The chain links TRBV6-5 to TRBJ2-7; D is perhaps TRBD2 (6 bases). Trimming removed 6 bases from V and 7 bases from J, with 16 bases in between. This CDR3 spans 13 amino acids. Germline loops: CDR1 MNHEY, CDR2 SVGAGI. This chain's CDR3 is CASSWGRGGEQYF. For the CDR3, the DNA is TGTGCCAGCAGCTGGGGACGCGGAGGGGAGCAGTACTTC.

V gene TRBV7-9 combines with J gene TRBJ2-3, with 8 bases that match TRBD1. The CDR3 covers 14 residues. V gave up 4 bases and J gave up 2 bases; unmatched junction bases: 2. CDR1 and CDR2 (germline): SEHNR, FQNEAQ (reference sequence). CDR3 sequence (DNA): TGTGCCAGCAGCTGGACAGGGACCACAGATACGCAGTATTTT. Translated: CASSWTGTTDTQYF.

This rearrangement joins TRBV6-1 to TRBJ2-7; 8 positions agree with TRBD1. The V gene end was trimmed by 6 bases and the J gene end by 5 bases; junction bases not matched to a gene: 12. The CDR3 sequence is 15 residues long. Germline V gene data show CDR1 as MNHNS and CDR2 as SASEGT. CDR3 bases: TGTGCCAGCAGGAAGGGGGCCAGGGGGCTCGACGAGCAGTACTTC. Translating gives CASRKGARGLDEQYF.

Concerning this clone itself: The sample holds other DNA sequences that translate to the same CDR3. The rearrangement links TRBV5-1 to TRBJ2-1, with 9 bases that match TRBD2. The V gene's germline CDR1 is SGHRS and CDR2 YFSETQ. The CDR3 contains 14 residues. The J segment lost 4 bases and the V segment lost 3 bases, leaving 2 bases of the junction unmatched. In nucleotides, the CDR3 is TGCGCCAGCAGCTCAGCGGGAGGTTACAATGAGCAGTTCTTC. Amino acids: CASSSAGGYNEQFF.